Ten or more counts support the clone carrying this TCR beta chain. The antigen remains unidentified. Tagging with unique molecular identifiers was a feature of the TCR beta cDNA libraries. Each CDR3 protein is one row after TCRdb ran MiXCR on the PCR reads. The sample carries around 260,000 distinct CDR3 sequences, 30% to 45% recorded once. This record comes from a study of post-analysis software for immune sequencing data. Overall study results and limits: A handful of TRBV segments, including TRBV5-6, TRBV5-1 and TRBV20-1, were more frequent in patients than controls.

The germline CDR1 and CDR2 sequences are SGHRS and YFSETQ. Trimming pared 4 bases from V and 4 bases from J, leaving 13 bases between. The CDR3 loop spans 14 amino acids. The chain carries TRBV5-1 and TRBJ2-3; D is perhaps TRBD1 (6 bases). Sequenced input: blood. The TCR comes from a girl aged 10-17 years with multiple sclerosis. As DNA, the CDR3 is TGCGCCAGCAGCAGCGCTCAGGGGCCAGATACGCAGTATTTT. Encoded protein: CASSSAQGPDTQYF.